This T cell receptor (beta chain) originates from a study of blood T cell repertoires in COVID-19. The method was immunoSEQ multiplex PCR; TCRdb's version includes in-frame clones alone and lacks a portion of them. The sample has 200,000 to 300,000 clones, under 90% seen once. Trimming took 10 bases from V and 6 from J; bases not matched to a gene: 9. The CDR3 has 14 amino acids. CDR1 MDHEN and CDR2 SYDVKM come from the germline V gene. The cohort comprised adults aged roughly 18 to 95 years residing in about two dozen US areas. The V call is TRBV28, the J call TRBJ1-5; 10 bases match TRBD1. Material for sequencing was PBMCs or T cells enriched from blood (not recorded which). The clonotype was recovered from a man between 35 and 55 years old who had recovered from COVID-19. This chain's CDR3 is CAIHAGTGVQPQHF. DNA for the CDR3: TGTGCCATCCACGCGGGGACAGGGGTTCAGCCCCAGCATTTT.